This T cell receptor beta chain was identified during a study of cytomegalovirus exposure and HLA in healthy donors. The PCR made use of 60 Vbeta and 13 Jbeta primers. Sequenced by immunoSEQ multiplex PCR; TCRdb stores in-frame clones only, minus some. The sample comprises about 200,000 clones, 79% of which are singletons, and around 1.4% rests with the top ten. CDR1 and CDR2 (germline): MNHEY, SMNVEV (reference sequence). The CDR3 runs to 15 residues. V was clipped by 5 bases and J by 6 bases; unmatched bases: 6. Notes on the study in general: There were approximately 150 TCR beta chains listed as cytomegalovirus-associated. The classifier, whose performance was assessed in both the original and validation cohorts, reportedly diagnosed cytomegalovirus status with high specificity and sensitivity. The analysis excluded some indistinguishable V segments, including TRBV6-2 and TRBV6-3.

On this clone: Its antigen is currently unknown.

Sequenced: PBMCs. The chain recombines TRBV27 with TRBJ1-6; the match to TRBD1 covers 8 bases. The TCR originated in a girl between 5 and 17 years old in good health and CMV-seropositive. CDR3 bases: TGTGCCAGCAGTCCCCGGACAGGGACTAATTCACCCCTCCACTTT. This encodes CASSPRTGTNSPLHF.